These 32 T cell receptor beta chains were all obtained from the same sample, sequenced in a study of OX40 agonist ivuxolimab in advanced cancers. The protocol was immunoSEQ multiplex PCR, while the TCRdb copy is restricted to in-frame clones and leaves out a portion. The sample yields over 50,000 clones, 83% seen once. The sample in question was CD4+ or CD8+ T cells sorted from blood, obtained in a trial of the OX40 agonist ivuxolimab. The receptor set was obtained from an adult with an advanced solid tumor such as melanoma, head and neck, liver or kidney cancer.

J is TRBJ1-4 and V is TRBV6-1, with D possibly being TRBD1 (6 bases). The germline CDR1 and CDR2 sequences are MNHNS and SASEGT. V gave up 5 bases and J gave up 13 bases, with 20 bases separating them. The CDR3 runs 14 residues. CDR3: CASSNTGTGAILFF. For the CDR3, the DNA is TGTGCCAGCAGTAACACAGGGACGGGAGCAATACTGTTTTTT.

The chain uses TRBV4-1 and TRBJ2-1; 10 bases line up with TRBD2. The CDR3 consists of 16 residues. Trimming took 0 bases from V and 10 from J; bases not matched to a gene: 9. Germline CDR1 is MGHRA and CDR2 is YSYEKL. The CDR3: CASSQDLQRGGREQFF. In nucleotides, the CDR3 is TGCGCCAGCAGCCAAGATCTCCAGCGGGGGGGCCGCGAGCAGTTCTTC.

In its sample, this clone was seen a few times. DNA for the CDR3: TGTGCCAGTCAGCACGGGAAGCAGGTTCAGCCCCAGCATTTT. It is translated as CASQHGKQVQPQHF. V is TRBV21-1 and J is TRBJ1-5. TRBV21-1 is a recognized pseudogene. The CDR3 extends over 14 amino acids.

The CDR3 DNA sequence: TGCGCCAGCAGCTTGGGGCCTTTAGGGCCGGGGACTGAAGCTTTCTTT. This sequence encodes CASSLGPLGPGTEAFF. The chain couples TRBV5-1 to TRBJ1-1, with unresolved D. V was trimmed by 0 bases and J by 5 bases, leaving 17 bases between them. In germline, CDR1 is SGHRS, CDR2 YFSETQ. CDR3 length: 16 residues.

This clone was seen only a few times. This chain links TRBV6-5 with TRBJ1-2, with D uncertain. The germline V gene has CDR1 MNHEY and CDR2 SVGAGI. The V and J ends lost 7 bases and 0 bases respectively, with 6 bases between them. The CDR3 is made up of 12 amino acids. The CDR3 sequence is CASIGTNYGYTF. CDR3 bases: TGTGCCAGCATCGGCACTAACTATGGCTACACCTTC.

This chain connects TRBV4-2 to TRBJ2-7; 7 nucleotides align to TRBD2. This CDR3 region has 19 residues. V lost 0 bases to trimming and J lost 2 bases; unmatched junction nucleotides: 16. Germline CDR1 LGHNA, CDR2 YNFKEQ. The CDR3 sequence: CASSQDSGGLAPQTYEQYF. The DNA for the CDR3 is TGTGCCAGCAGCCAAGATTCGGGGGGACTCGCGCCTCAAACCTACGAGCAGTACTTC.

The rearrangement uses TRBV7-9 and TRBJ1-3, with D possibly being TRBD1 (5 bases). The CDR3 contains 13 residues. V lost 5 bases and J 2 bases, leaving 7 bases between the germline ends. CDR1 and CDR2 (germline): SEHNR, FQNEAQ (reference sequence). In DNA form, the CDR3 reads TGTGCCAGCAGCCAGGGCGCTGGAAACACCATATATTTT. Amino acids: CASSQGAGNTIYF.

This rearrangement joins TRBV29-1 to TRBJ2-3; D possibly corresponds to TRBD2 (5 bases). Germline assignment: CDR1 SQVTM and CDR2 ANQGSEA. CDR3 size: 11 residues. The ends were cut back, 7 bases at V and 5 bases at J, with 10 bases in the middle. CDR3 bases: TGCAGCGCCGGGGAACTAGATACGCAGTATTTT. As protein: CSAGELDTQYF.

This clone was recorded only once. The chain recombines TRBV7-9 with TRBJ1-2; maybe TRBD1 (6 bases). Germline V lookup: CDR1 SEHNR, CDR2 FQNEAQ (reference sequence). The V gene lost 5 bases and the J gene lost 1 base, with 14 bases spanning the gap. The CDR3 runs 15 residues. The CDR3 sequence: CASSIGTLYNYGYTF. DNA of the CDR3: TGTGCCAGCAGCATCGGGACACTATATAACTATGGCTACACCTTC. The full variable domain, its missing parts supplied by reference TRBV7-9 and TRBJ1-2, is DTGVSQNPRHKITKRGQNVTFRCDPISEHNRLYWYRQTLGQGPEFLTYFQNEAQLEKSRLLSDRFSAERPKGSFSTLEIQRTEQGDSAMYLCASSIGTLYNYGYTFGSGTRLTVV.

This chain uses TRBV11-2 with TRBJ1-2; D unresolved. Germline CDR1 reads SGHAT; CDR2 reads FQNNGV. CDR3 length: 13 amino acids. V was pared by 3 bases and J by 2 bases, with 7 bases between. This chain's CDR3 is CASSFSPNYGYTF. For the CDR3, the DNA is TGTGCCAGCAGCTTTAGTCCGAACTATGGCTACACCTTC.

This clone was detected only once. The chain couples TRBV2 to TRBJ2-7; no definite D call. This CDR3 contains 15 residues. Trimming shortened V by 7 bases and J by 0 bases, and 16 bases separated the two germline ends. The V gene's germline CDR1 is SNHLY and CDR2 FYNNEI. The CDR3 region has the DNA TGTGCCAGCACCGGCCTCGAGCCTAGCTCCTACGAGCAGTACTTC. It specifies CASTGLEPSSYEQYF.

The chain couples TRBV19 to TRBJ1-2; D possibly corresponds to TRBD1 (6 bases). This CDR3 has 15 amino acids. V was pared by 6 bases and J by 2 bases, with 16 bases between. Germline V gene sequence: CDR1 LNHDA, CDR2 SQIVND (reference sequence). The CDR3 region has the DNA TGTGCCAGTAGGAACCGTCGGACAGCCAACTATGGCTACACCTTC. The encoded protein is CASRNRRTANYGYTF.

The rearrangement joins TRBV2 to TRBJ2-6; TRBD1 is a possible D gene (5 bases). The germline gives CDR1 SNHLY, CDR2 FYNNEI. This CDR3 is built from 13 residues. Trimming stripped 8 bases from V and 1 base from J, with 6 bases between. CDR3 loop: CASDSSGANVLTF. The CDR3 DNA reads TGTGCCAGCGACAGTTCTGGGGCCAACGTCCTGACTTTC.

This chain links TRBV28 with TRBJ2-1; 13 bases align to TRBD2. CDR3 length: 15 residues. J lost 6 bases, V lost 9 bases, and 8 bases had no gene match. Looked up from germline, CDR1 is MDHEN and CDR2 is SYDVKM. CDR3: CASTTSGRVLNEQFF. CDR3 DNA sequence: TGTGCCAGTACTACTAGCGGGAGGGTCCTCAATGAGCAGTTCTTC.

The chain recombines TRBV6-1 with TRBJ1-2; D is ambiguous. This CDR3 has 14 residues. Germline CDR1 is MNHNS and CDR2 is SASEGT. V lost 2 bases, J lost 4 bases, and 11 bases lay in between. CDR3: CASSESGVGYGYTF. The CDR3 nucleotides are TGTGCCAGCAGTGAATCTGGGGTCGGCTATGGCTACACCTTC.

This clone was seen a single time. The V gene is TRBV7-6, the J gene TRBJ2-7, with D possibly matching TRBD1 (6 bases). Trimming cost V 5 bases and J 5 bases, with 13 bases left between them. This CDR3 region has 13 residues. Germline lookup yields CDR1 SGHVS and CDR2 FNYEAQ. CDR3 DNA: TGTGCCAGCAGCCCTGGGACAAGGAACGAGCAGTACTTC. Its translation: CASSPGTRNEQYF.

The chain links TRBV15 to TRBJ1-1, with a weak D call TRBD1 (5 bases). Germline CDR1 and CDR2: LNHNV and YYDKDF (reference sequence). The germline V and J ends were trimmed by 1 base and 2 bases, with 8 bases remaining between them. The CDR3 length is 14 residues. The CDR3 DNA reads TGTGCCACCAGCAGAGGGACAAGAAACACTGAAGCTTTCTTT. Protein: CATSRGTRNTEAFF.

The count of this clone is one. The chain couples TRBV5-5 to TRBJ2-7; D might be TRBD1 (6 bases). The CDR3 length is 13 residues. Per germline, CDR1 SGHKS and CDR2 YYEKEE (reference sequence). V was trimmed by 4 bases and J by 2 bases, leaving 10 bases between them. In DNA form, the CDR3 reads TGTGCCAGCAGCCGAGGGGGAACCTACGAGCAGTACTTC. It codes for CASSRGGTYEQYF.

This CDR3 is CASSIGTGTSGANVLTF. CDR3 coding DNA: TGTGCCAGTAGTATAGGAACAGGTACCTCTGGGGCCAACGTCCTGACTTTC. The rearrangement links TRBV19 to TRBJ2-6; possibly TRBD1 for D (5 bases). Trimming removed 1 base from V and 0 bases from J, with 10 bases in between. The CDR3 is 17 amino acids. Germline loops: CDR1 LNHDA, CDR2 SQIVND (reference sequence).

The rearrangement joins TRBV4-2 to TRBJ1-2, with no clear D. This CDR3 is built from 16 residues. Germline V gives CDR1 LGHNA, CDR2 YNFKEQ. Deletions cut 0 bases from V and 0 bases from J, with 11 bases between. CDR3 residues: CASSQDTRKANYGYTF. The CDR3 DNA reads TGTGCCAGCAGCCAAGATACCAGGAAAGCTAACTATGGCTACACCTTC.

This chain joins TRBV5-1 and TRBJ1-1; D gene unclear. The CDR3 spans 12 residues. The germline gives CDR1 SGHRS, CDR2 YFSETQ. Trimming removed 0 bases from V and 3 bases from J, with 3 bases in between. The CDR3: CASSLGDTEAFF. The CDR3 coding sequence is TGCGCCAGCAGCTTGGGCGACACTGAAGCTTTCTTT.

This rearrangement joins TRBV7-7 to TRBJ2-3; no clear D gene. The V and J ends lost 2 bases and 1 base respectively, with 10 bases between them. This CDR3 is built from 15 residues. Germline CDR1 reads SSHAT; CDR2 reads FNYEAQ (reference sequence). The CDR3 protein is CASSLSGTGTDTQYF. The CDR3 region has the DNA TGTGCCAGCAGCTTATCAGGAACCGGCACAGATACGCAGTATTTT.

The chain is built from TRBV21-1 and TRBJ1-2; the D segment call TRBD1 is taken from the table without a DNA check. TRBV21-1 constitutes a pseudogene. This CDR3 has 17 residues. The chain's CDR3 is CASSKDTPHGTVRGYTF. For the CDR3, the DNA is TGTGCCAGCAGCAAAGATACCCCACACGGGACAGTGCGCGGCTACACCTTC.

The V gene is TRBV10-3, the J gene TRBJ1-1; maybe TRBD1 (6 bases). Germline-derived CDR1 and CDR2 are ENHRY and SYGVKD. CDR3 length: 15 amino acids. Trimming pared 1 base from V and 8 bases from J, leaving 17 bases between. The CDR3 nucleotides read TGTGCCATCAGTGAGTACGACCAGGGGAAGGGGGAAGCTTTCTTT. Its protein product is CAISEYDQGKGEAFF.

This chain uses TRBV6-1 with TRBJ1-6; 9 nucleotides agree with TRBD1. Per germline, CDR1 MNHNS and CDR2 SASEGT. Trimming removed 5 bases from V and 8 bases from J; junction bases left unmatched: 7. This CDR3 contains 15 residues. The CDR3: CASSSQGARDSPLHF. Here the CDR3 DNA reads TGTGCCAGCAGTTCACAGGGGGCGCGGGATTCACCCCTCCACTTT.

This clone was seen just once. The V call is TRBV14, the J call TRBJ1-3, with D uncertain. The germline gives CDR1 SGHDN, CDR2 FVKESK. Trimming pared 9 bases from V and 2 bases from J, leaving 17 bases between. CDR3 length: 15 residues. The CDR3 region has the DNA TGTGCCAGTCTCGGTCCGGGAGTCGCTGGAAACACCATATATTTT. Translation gives CASLGPGVAGNTIYF.

The chain is built from TRBV9 and TRBJ1-5, with 9 nucleotides matching TRBD1. Per germline, CDR1 SGDLS and CDR2 YYNGEE. This CDR3 has 14 residues. After removal of 3 bases from V and 7 bases from J, the junction contained 5 bases not matched to a gene. The CDR3 DNA sequence: TGTGCCAGCAGCGGGGGACAGGGAGGGCAGCCCCAGCATTTT. Encoded protein: CASSGGQGGQPQHF.

The chain's CDR3 is CASSIHRGTQYF. The CDR3 DNA follows: TGTGCCAGCAGCATACACCGGGGGACCCAGTACTTC. The chain employs TRBV7-2 and TRBJ2-5, with a possible D match to TRBD2 (5 bases). V lost 5 bases and J 7 bases, leaving 11 bases between the germline ends. Germline CDR1 SGHTA, CDR2 FQGNSA. The CDR3 consists of 12 residues.

The rearrangement joins TRBV7-2 to TRBJ1-4; D remains unclear. The CDR3 has 13 amino acids. Germline loops: CDR1 SGHTA, CDR2 FQGNSA. The germline V and J ends were trimmed by 7 bases and 7 bases, with 13 bases remaining between them. The CDR3 protein is CASMGGFGEKLFF. The CDR3 DNA follows: TGTGCCAGCATGGGAGGGTTCGGTGAAAAACTGTTTTTT.

The rearrangement joins TRBV29-1 to TRBJ2-5; TRBD2 matches 11 bases. CDR3 length: 13 residues. Germline V gene data show CDR1 as SQVTM and CDR2 as ANQGSEA. The V and J ends lost 4 bases and 5 bases, in that order; junction bases with no gene match: 3. Written as DNA, the CDR3 is TGCAGCGTTGTAGCGGGGGGGCCGGAGACCCAGTACTTC. As protein: CSVVAGGPETQYF.

J is TRBJ1-2 and V is TRBV10-1; TRBD1 aligns across 7 bases. The CDR3 extends over 16 amino acids. Germline trimming cut 7 bases from V and 0 bases from J; bases unmatched to any gene: 11. Germline V lookup: CDR1 WNHNN, CDR2 SYGVQD (reference sequence). CDR3 DNA: TGCGCCAGCATCCCCTTAACACAGGGGCCTAACTATGGCTACACCTTC. This sequence encodes CASIPLTQGPNYGYTF.

The chain uses TRBV9 and TRBJ2-3; TRBD2 matches 8 bases. J lost 2 bases, V lost 1 base, and 6 bases had no gene match. Germline lookup yields CDR1 SGDLS and CDR2 YYNGEE. CDR3 length: 16 amino acids. CDR3 DNA: TGTGCCAGCAGCGTACAAGCGGGAGTTAACACAGATACGCAGTATTTT. It codes for CASSVQAGVNTDTQYF.